The source of this TCR beta chain is a study of blood T cell repertoires in COVID-19. Background on the study: Spain, Italy and the United States supplied samples that represented acute and convalescent COVID-19. Sample material is recorded as cDNA or gDNA derived from T cells, B-cell-depleted T cells, or PBMCs.

This CDR3 has 15 amino acids. Germline V gene sequence: CDR1 SGHVS, CDR2 FNYEAQ. After removal of 1 base from V and 8 bases from J, the junction contained 10 bases not matched to a gene. Authors' processing steps: Reference gene primers were amplified, and this amplification served to estimate nucleated cell counts. Measured with immunoSEQ multiplex PCR; TCRdb has only the in-frame clones, and not every one. D and trimming come from the DNA, and the V and J calls and clone size come from that table. The repertoire holds just under 70,000 clones, 86% seen once, with 6.5% to 9% in the top ten. Sequencing was carried out using peripheral blood. The TCR was taken from a man aged 25 to 40 with acute or convalescent COVID-19. The rearrangement joins TRBV7-6 to TRBJ1-2; 7 bases agree with TRBD1. This chain's CDR3 is CASSLGLRTGGGYTF. CDR3 DNA sequence: TGTGCCAGCAGCTTAGGGTTAAGGACAGGAGGAGGCTACACCTTC.